The rows below give T cell receptor beta chains drawn from one sample of a study of T cells in localized non-small cell lung cancer. Using immunoSEQ multiplex PCR, the repertoire was profiled, and TCRdb retains in-frame clones only, with some absent. The repertoire holds about 59,000 clones, 90% seen once, with roughly 1.8% in the top ten. The material was peripheral blood, obtained before any cancer treatment. These TCRs come from a woman between 35 and 75 years old with stage I lung adenocarcinoma. CDR3s leave out the opening cysteine and the closing phenylalanine or tryptophan. The order of the fields is V gene, CDR3 protein.

V gene: TRBV11-2
CDR3 protein: ASSLDPTGDIYGYT

V gene: TRBV10-3
CDR3 protein: AISPGTSGIRETQY

V gene: TRBV19
CDR3 protein: ASSMKTRGGIGGYT

V gene: TRBV15
CDR3 protein: ATSRDITGGRLGANVLT

V gene: TRBV5-1
CDR3 protein: ASSPPGTSDYEQY

V gene: TRBV6-4
CDR3 protein: ASSEGLPYSGANVLT

V gene: TRBV27
CDR3 protein: ASSGEPPYNEQF

V gene: TRBV6-6
CDR3 protein: ASSLVAWGNQPQH

V gene: TRBV30
CDR3 protein: AWSELTQGRANEKLF

V gene: TRBV7-9
CDR3 protein: ASSRGDSSYQPQH

V gene: TRBV28
CDR3 protein: ASSRGTASSGANVLT

V gene: TRBV20-1
CDR3 protein: SARTGGEAF

V gene: TRBV5-1
CDR3 protein: ASTSVGQNSNQPQH

V gene: TRBV2
CDR3 protein: ASTRQGEAEAF

V gene: TRBV29-1
CDR3 protein: SVRQSQPQETQY

V gene: TRBV5-1
CDR3 protein: ASSGRPQGSEAF

V gene: TRBV9
CDR3 protein: ASSVGVGSGNTIY

V gene: TRBV5-1
CDR3 protein: ASLTGTTDTGELF

V gene: TRBV29-1
CDR3 protein: SASLLRNNEQF

V gene: TRBV5-1
CDR3 protein: ASSLGTGGGGRATEAF

V gene: TRBV7-2
CDR3 protein: ASSLGGGGYT

V gene: TRBV29-1
CDR3 protein: SAPNPGSGANVLT

V gene: TRBV5-1
CDR3 protein: ASSGRQGGSLKGELF

V gene: TRBV2
CDR3 protein: ASSGTLGGAYEQY

V gene: TRBV9
CDR3 protein: ASSGEGGETQY

V gene: TRBV28
CDR3 protein: ASSLGSEQY

V gene: TRBV18
CDR3 protein: ASSPGTVDSNQPQH

V gene: TRBV30
CDR3 protein: AVQQYEQY

V gene: TRBV6-5
CDR3 protein: ASSYALLQGTEAF

V gene: TRBV28
CDR3 protein: ASSRGDLYEQY

V gene: TRBV6-1
CDR3 protein: ASSEAATAGGLDTQY

V gene: TRBV2
CDR3 protein: ASSEEENYGYT

V gene: TRBV27
CDR3 protein: ASSLRYQETQY